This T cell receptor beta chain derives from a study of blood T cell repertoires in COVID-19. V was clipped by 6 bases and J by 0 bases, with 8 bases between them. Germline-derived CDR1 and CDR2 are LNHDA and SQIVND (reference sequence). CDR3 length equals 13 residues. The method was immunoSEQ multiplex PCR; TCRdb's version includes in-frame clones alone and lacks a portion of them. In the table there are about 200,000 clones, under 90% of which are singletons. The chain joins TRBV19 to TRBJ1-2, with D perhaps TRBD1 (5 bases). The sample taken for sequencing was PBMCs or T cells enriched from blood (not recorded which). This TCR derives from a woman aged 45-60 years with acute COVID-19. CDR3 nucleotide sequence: TGTGCCAGTAGGGACACCGCTAACTATGGCTACACCTTC. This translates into CASRDTANYGYTF.